This is a list of T cell receptor beta chains from one sample in a study of blood T cell repertoires in COVID-19. The table came from immunoSEQ multiplex PCR; TCRdb's copy has only in-frame clones and leaves some out. The repertoire holds roughly 200,000 clones, with roughly 94% as singletons. The sequenced sample consisted of peripheral blood. All receptors come from a young man with COVID-19, enrolled during active disease. CDR3s include the opening cysteine and the closing phenylalanine or tryptophan. The D gene is left open where the match is weak. Expanded clones get a size class; other rows say once, few or many, or leave the size out.

J: TRBJ2-1
V: TRBV5-4
length: 15
D: TRBD2
size: .
DNA: TGTGCCAGCAGCTTGGCCCGGGGGGCCTACAATGAGCAGTTCTTC
CDR3: CASSLARGAYNEQFF

J: TRBJ2-6
V: TRBV5-4
length: 18
D: .
size: .
DNA: TGTGCCAGCAGCGCGGGACAGCCATTCTTCTCTGGGGCCAACGTCCTGACTTTC
CDR3: CASSAGQPFFSGANVLTF

J: TRBJ1-2
V: TRBV7-2
length: 15
D: TRBD1
size: .
DNA: TGTGCCAGCAGCGTACAGGGGGCGCCTAGTCGTGGCTACACCTTC
CDR3: CASSVQGAPSRGYTF

J: TRBJ1-5
V: TRBV15
length: 15
D: .
size: once
DNA: TGTGCCACCAGCAGAGGGGACTCCAGCAATCAGCCCCAGCATTTT
CDR3: CATSRGDSSNQPQHF

J: TRBJ1-2
V: TRBV2
length: 15
D: .
size: .
DNA: TGTGCCAGCAGTGAATCTGATGGACAGCACTATGGCTACACCTTC
CDR3: CASSESDGQHYGYTF

J: TRBJ1-5
V: TRBV15
length: 19
D: .
size: .
DNA: TGTGCCACCAGCTTAGAGACCGTGACAAATATTAATAGCAATCAGCCCCAGCATTTT
CDR3: CATSLETVTNINSNQPQHF

J: TRBJ2-7
V: TRBV21-1
length: 14
D: .
size: .
DNA: TGTGCCAGCAGCGGGGGGACAGACGCCTACGAGCAGTACTTC
CDR3: CASSGGTDAYEQYF

J: TRBJ1-1
V: TRBV3-1/TRBV3-2
length: 16
D: .
size: .
DNA: TGTGCCAGCAGCCAAGATCTGGGGGGGGGAGACACTGAAGCTTTCTTT
CDR3: CASSQDLGGGDTEAFF

J: TRBJ2-2
V: TRBV3-1/TRBV3-2
length: 17
D: .
size: .
DNA: TGTGCCAGCAGCCAAGGGAGGGACCGGGTCGTCCCCGGGGAGCTGTTTTTT
CDR3: CASSQGRDRVVPGELFF

J: TRBJ1-5
V: TRBV29-1
length: 19
D: TRBD1
size: .
DNA: TGCAGCGTTGTGCTCGGGGACAGGGGGGGTAAATATAGCAATCAGCCCCAGCATTTT
CDR3: CSVVLGDRGGKYSNQPQHF

J: TRBJ1-2
V: TRBV5-1
length: 12
D: .
size: .
DNA: TGCGCCAGCGGGCGGGAGGAATATGGCTACACCTTC
CDR3: CASGREEYGYTF

J: TRBJ1-2
V: TRBV5-1
length: 14
D: TRBD1
size: .
DNA: TGCGCCAGCAGTATGGGACAGGCTAACTATGGCTACACCTTC
CDR3: CASSMGQANYGYTF

J: TRBJ1-4
V: TRBV18
length: 15
D: .
size: .
DNA: TGTGCCAGCTCAAGGGATCAGGGTGATAATGAAAAACTGTTTTTT
CDR3: CASSRDQGDNEKLFF

J: TRBJ1-2
V: TRBV9
length: 17
D: TRBD1
size: .
DNA: TGTGCCAGCAGCGGCGGGGGGGACAGCAAAAATCCCAATGGCTACACCTTC
CDR3: CASSGGGDSKNPNGYTF

J: TRBJ1-4
V: TRBV19
length: 13
D: .
size: .
DNA: TGTGCCAGTAGTATACAGGGTAATGAAAAACTGTTTTTT
CDR3: CASSIQGNEKLFF

J: TRBJ2-1
V: TRBV5-4
length: 15
D: TRBD2
size: .
DNA: TGTGCCAGCAGCTTATTCGGGGGGGGTTTTTATGAGCAGTTCTTC
CDR3: CASSLFGGGFYEQFF

J: TRBJ2-7
V: TRBV5-1
length: 15
D: TRBD2
size: .
DNA: TGCGCCAGCAGCTGGGGGCTAGCGGGGACCTACGAGCAGTACTTC
CDR3: CASSWGLAGTYEQYF

J: TRBJ2-3
V: TRBV5-1
length: 17
D: TRBD2
size: .
DNA: TGCGCCAGCAGCCGGGGACTAGCGGGGGGGCGGACAGATACGCAGTATTTT
CDR3: CASSRGLAGGRTDTQYF

J: TRBJ2-3
V: TRBV11-2
length: 15
D: TRBD2
size: .
DNA: TGTGCCAGCAGCTTAAACGTAGCGGGGACAGATACGCAGTATTTT
CDR3: CASSLNVAGTDTQYF

J: TRBJ1-2
V: TRBV3-1/TRBV3-2
length: 15
D: TRBD1
size: .
DNA: TGTGCCAGCAGCCCTCGGGACAGGGATGAGAGGGGCTACACCTTC
CDR3: CASSPRDRDERGYTF

J: TRBJ1-3
V: TRBV6-5
length: 15
D: .
size: .
DNA: TGTGCCAGCAGAAGCCTGAAAACCTCCGGAAACACCATATATTTT
CDR3: CASRSLKTSGNTIYF

J: TRBJ1-5
V: TRBV6-2/TRBV6-3
length: 14
D: .
size: few
DNA: TGTGCCAGCAGTTGGACCCTTCCGAGGGAGCCCCAGCATTTT
CDR3: CASSWTLPREPQHF

J: TRBJ2-4
V: TRBV5-1
length: 14
D: TRBD1
size: .
DNA: TGCGCCAGCAGCCTAGGGACAGGTGGAAACATTCAGTACTTC
CDR3: CASSLGTGGNIQYF

J: TRBJ2-3
V: TRBV2
length: 14
D: TRBD1
size: .
DNA: TGTGCCAGCCGAACGACAGGGGGTGAAGATACGCAGTATTTT
CDR3: CASRTTGGEDTQYF

J: TRBJ2-7
V: TRBV3-1/TRBV3-2
length: 12
D: .
size: .
DNA: TGTGCCAGCAGCCAAGGTCCTTTGGAGCAGTACTTC
CDR3: CASSQGPLEQYF

J: TRBJ1-2
V: TRBV6-5
length: 15
D: TRBD1
size: .
DNA: TGTGCCAGCAGTTACTCAGGGGGCAGCCCTATGGGGTACACCTTC
CDR3: CASSYSGGSPMGYTF

J: TRBJ1-2
V: TRBV6-1
length: 15
D: .
size: .
DNA: TGTGCCAGCAGTGACGAGTCAGTCAGGGGCAGTGGCTACACCTTC
CDR3: CASSDESVRGSGYTF

J: TRBJ1-4
V: TRBV12-3/TRBV12-4
length: 13
D: TRBD1
size: .
DNA: TGTGCCAGCAGTGGCGACAGGGATGAAAAACTGTTTTTT
CDR3: CASSGDRDEKLFF

J: TRBJ2-1
V: TRBV3-1/TRBV3-2
length: 14
D: TRBD2
size: .
DNA: TGTGCCAGCAGCCAGGGACTACGCTACAATGAGCAGTTCTTC
CDR3: CASSQGLRYNEQFF

J: TRBJ1-4
V: TRBV2
length: 14
D: .
size: .
DNA: TGTGCCAGCACAAGGGAGAGGACTAATGAAAAACTGTTTTTT
CDR3: CASTRERTNEKLFF

J: TRBJ1-1
V: TRBV12-5
length: 15
D: TRBD1
size: .
DNA: TGTGCTAGTGGCAGGGGGGCGGGAATGAACACTGAAGCTTTCTTT
CDR3: CASGRGAGMNTEAFF

J: TRBJ2-1
V: TRBV30
length: 16
D: TRBD2
size: .
DNA: TGTGCCTGGAGTGTAGGGAGCGGGGGGCTCTACAATGAGCAGTTCTTC
CDR3: CAWSVGSGGLYNEQFF

J: TRBJ2-2
V: TRBV2
length: 14
D: .
size: .
DNA: TGTGCCAGCAGTGACATACAGACCACCGGGGAGCTGTTTTTT
CDR3: CASSDIQTTGELFF

J: TRBJ2-5
V: TRBV5-1
length: 15
D: TRBD1
size: .
DNA: TGCGCCAGCAGCTTGGGAACAGGGGGCCAAGAGACCCAGTACTTC
CDR3: CASSLGTGGQETQYF

J: TRBJ2-3
V: TRBV7-3
length: 15
D: TRBD2
size: .
DNA: TGTGCCAGCAGCAGTAGCGGGGGGCGTGGAGATACGCAGTATTTT
CDR3: CASSSSGGRGDTQYF

J: TRBJ2-5
V: TRBV18
length: 14
D: .
size: .
DNA: TGTGCCAGCTCACCAATGGGGATCGGGAAGACCCAGTACTTC
CDR3: CASSPMGIGKTQYF

J: TRBJ2-3
V: TRBV3-1/TRBV3-2
length: 15
D: TRBD1
size: .
DNA: TGTGCCAGCAGCCCGTCGGACAGGGGGCCCGATACGCAGTATTTT
CDR3: CASSPSDRGPDTQYF

J: TRBJ2-7
V: TRBV9
length: 13
D: .
size: .
DNA: TGTGCCAGCAGCGTAGGCCAGGTCGGCGAGCAGTACTTC
CDR3: CASSVGQVGEQYF

J: TRBJ2-3
V: TRBV18
length: 16
D: TRBD1
size: .
DNA: TGTGCCAGCTCGTTGTCAGGGGGCTGGGGTACAGATACGCAGTATTTT
CDR3: CASSLSGGWGTDTQYF

J: TRBJ1-3
V: TRBV15
length: 19
D: .
size: .
DNA: TGTGCCACCAGCAGAGACTCCTGGCCAGCACAGGTCTCTGGAAACACCATATATTTT
CDR3: CATSRDSWPAQVSGNTIYF

J: TRBJ2-5
V: TRBV15
length: 13
D: TRBD2
size: .
DNA: TGTGCCACCGCCCCGGGACTAGTGGAGACCCAGTACTTC
CDR3: CATAPGLVETQYF

J: TRBJ2-2
V: TRBV27
length: 15
D: .
size: .
DNA: TGTGCCAGCAGTAAAGGACAGTGGGACACCGGGGAGCTGTTTTTT
CDR3: CASSKGQWDTGELFF

J: TRBJ1-2
V: TRBV11-2
length: 15
D: TRBD1
size: .
DNA: TGTGCCAGCAGCACAAGGACAGGGGAGGGAAGTGGCTACACCTTC
CDR3: CASSTRTGEGSGYTF

J: TRBJ2-7
V: TRBV10-1
length: 14
D: TRBD1
size: once
DNA: TGCGCCAGCAGTGAGGCAAGGGGGCTTGCCGAGCAGTACTTC
CDR3: CASSEARGLAEQYF

J: TRBJ2-2
V: TRBV10-1
length: 12
D: .
size: .
DNA: TGCGCCAGCAGTCCTCGTACCGGGGAGCTGTTTTTT
CDR3: CASSPRTGELFF

J: TRBJ1-1
V: TRBV2
length: 14
D: TRBD1
size: .
DNA: TGTGCCAGCAGTGAGGCGACAGGGAGCACTGAAGCTTTCTTT
CDR3: CASSEATGSTEAFF

J: TRBJ1-2
V: TRBV18
length: 13
D: TRBD1
size: .
DNA: TGTGCCAGCTCACCAGGGACAGGGGCCGGCTACACCTTC
CDR3: CASSPGTGAGYTF

J: TRBJ2-1
V: TRBV7-9
length: 13
D: .
size: .
DNA: TGTGCCAGCAGCTACGGAGGGCCTGTTGAGCAGTTCTTC
CDR3: CASSYGGPVEQFF

J: TRBJ1-4
V: TRBV6-5
length: 16
D: .
size: few
DNA: TGTGCCAGCAGTTACTCGTTTCGGGTTTCTAGAGAAAAACTGTTTTTT
CDR3: CASSYSFRVSREKLFF

J: TRBJ2-7
V: TRBV9
length: 14
D: TRBD1
size: .
DNA: TGTGCCAGCAGCCCCCGGGACAGGGGTTCCGAGCAGTACTTC
CDR3: CASSPRDRGSEQYF

J: TRBJ1-1
V: TRBV5-4
length: 14
D: .
size: .
DNA: TGTGCCAGTTGGGCGCAGGGGTTGTACACTGAAGCTTTCTTT
CDR3: CASWAQGLYTEAFF

J: TRBJ1-1
V: TRBV30
length: 11
D: TRBD1
size: .
DNA: TGTGCCTGGAGCGACAGGGCTGAAGCTTTCTTT
CDR3: CAWSDRAEAFF